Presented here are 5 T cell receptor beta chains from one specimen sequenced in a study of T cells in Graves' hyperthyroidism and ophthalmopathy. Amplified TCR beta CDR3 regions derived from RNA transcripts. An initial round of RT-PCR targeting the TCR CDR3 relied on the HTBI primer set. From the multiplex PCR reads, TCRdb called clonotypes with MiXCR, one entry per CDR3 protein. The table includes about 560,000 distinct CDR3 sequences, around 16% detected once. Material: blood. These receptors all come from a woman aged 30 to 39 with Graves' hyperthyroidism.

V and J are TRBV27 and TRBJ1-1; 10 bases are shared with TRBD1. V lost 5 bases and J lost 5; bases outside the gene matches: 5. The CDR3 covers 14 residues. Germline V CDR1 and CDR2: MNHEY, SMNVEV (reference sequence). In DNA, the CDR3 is TGTGCCAGCAGTCGACAGGGGGCATTTACTGAAGCTTTCTTT. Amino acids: CASSRQGAFTEAFF.

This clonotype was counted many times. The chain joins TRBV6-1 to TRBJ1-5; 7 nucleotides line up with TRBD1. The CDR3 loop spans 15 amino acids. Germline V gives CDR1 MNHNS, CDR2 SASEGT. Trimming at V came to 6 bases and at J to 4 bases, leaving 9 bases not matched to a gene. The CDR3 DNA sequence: TGTGCCAGCAGGATCAGGGGGATTGGAAATCAGCCCCAGCATTTT. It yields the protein CASRIRGIGNQPQHF.

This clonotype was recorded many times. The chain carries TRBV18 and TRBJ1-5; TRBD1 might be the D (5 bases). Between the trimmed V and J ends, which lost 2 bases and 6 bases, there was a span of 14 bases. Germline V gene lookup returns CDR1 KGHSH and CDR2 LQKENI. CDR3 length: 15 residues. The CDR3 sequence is CASSPSPGSGQPQHF. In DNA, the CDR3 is TGTGCCAGCTCACCATCTCCAGGGTCTGGTCAGCCCCAGCATTTT.

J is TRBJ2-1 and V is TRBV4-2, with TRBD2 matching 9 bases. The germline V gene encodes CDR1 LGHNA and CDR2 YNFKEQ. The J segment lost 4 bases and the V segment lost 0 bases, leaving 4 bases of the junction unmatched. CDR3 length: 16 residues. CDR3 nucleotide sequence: TGTGCCAGCAGCCAAGATTGGCTAGCGGGGTACAATGAGCAGTTCTTC. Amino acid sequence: CASSQDWLAGYNEQFF.

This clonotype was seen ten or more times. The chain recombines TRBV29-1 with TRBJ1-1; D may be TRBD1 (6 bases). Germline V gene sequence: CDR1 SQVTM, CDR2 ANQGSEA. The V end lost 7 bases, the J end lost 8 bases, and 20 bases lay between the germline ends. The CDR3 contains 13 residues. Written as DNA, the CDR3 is TGCAGCGCCCTCCTCACGGGGGGCAGGGAAGCTTTCTTT. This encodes CSALLTGGREAFF.